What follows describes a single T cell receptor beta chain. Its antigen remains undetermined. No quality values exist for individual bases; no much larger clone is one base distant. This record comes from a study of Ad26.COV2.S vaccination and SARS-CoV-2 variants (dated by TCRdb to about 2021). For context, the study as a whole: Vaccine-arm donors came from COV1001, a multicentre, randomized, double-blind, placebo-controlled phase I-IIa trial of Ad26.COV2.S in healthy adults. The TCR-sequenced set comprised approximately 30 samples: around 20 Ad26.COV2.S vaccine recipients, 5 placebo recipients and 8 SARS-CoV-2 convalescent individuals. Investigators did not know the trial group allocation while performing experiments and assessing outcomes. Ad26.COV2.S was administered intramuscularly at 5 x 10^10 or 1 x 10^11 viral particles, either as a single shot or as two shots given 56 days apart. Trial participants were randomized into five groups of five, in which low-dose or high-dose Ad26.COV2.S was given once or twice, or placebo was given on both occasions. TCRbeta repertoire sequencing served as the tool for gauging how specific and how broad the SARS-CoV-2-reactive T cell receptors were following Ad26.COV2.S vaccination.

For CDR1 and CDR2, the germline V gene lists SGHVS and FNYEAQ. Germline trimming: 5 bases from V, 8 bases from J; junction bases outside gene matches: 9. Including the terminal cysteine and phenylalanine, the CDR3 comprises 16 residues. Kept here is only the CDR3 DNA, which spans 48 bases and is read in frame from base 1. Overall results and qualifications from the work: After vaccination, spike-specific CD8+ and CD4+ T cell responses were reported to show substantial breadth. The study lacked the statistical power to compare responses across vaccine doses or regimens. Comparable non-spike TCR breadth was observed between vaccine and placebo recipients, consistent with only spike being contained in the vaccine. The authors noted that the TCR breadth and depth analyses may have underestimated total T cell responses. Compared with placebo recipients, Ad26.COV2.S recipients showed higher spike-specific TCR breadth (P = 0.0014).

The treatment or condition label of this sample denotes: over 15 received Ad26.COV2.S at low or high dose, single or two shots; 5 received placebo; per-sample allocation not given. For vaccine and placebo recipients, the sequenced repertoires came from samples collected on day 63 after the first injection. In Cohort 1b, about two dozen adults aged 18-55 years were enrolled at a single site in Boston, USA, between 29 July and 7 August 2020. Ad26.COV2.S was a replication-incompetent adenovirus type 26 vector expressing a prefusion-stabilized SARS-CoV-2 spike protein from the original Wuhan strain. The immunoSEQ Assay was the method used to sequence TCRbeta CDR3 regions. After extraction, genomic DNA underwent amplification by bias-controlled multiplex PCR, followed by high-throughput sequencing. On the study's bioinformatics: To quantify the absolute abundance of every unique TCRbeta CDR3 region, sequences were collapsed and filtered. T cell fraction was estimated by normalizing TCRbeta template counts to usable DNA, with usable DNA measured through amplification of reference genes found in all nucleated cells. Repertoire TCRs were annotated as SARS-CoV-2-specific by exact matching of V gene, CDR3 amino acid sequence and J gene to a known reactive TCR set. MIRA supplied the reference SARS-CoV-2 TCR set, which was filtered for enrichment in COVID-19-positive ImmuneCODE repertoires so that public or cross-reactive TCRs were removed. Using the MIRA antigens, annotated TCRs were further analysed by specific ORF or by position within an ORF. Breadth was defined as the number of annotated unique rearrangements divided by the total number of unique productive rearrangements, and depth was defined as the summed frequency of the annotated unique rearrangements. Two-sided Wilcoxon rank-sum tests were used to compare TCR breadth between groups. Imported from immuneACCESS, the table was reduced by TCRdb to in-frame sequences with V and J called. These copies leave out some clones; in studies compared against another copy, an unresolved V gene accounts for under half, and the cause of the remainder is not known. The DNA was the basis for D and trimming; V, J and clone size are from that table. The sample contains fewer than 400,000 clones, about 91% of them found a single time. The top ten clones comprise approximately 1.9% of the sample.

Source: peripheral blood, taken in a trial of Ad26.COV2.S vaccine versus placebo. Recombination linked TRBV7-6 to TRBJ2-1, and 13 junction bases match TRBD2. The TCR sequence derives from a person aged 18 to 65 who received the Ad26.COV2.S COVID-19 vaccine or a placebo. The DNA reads TGTGCCAGCAGCCCGCGACTAGCGGGAGGTCTCTATGAGCAGTTCTTC. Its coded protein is CASSPRLAGGLYEQFF.